One and the same sample provided the 17 T cell receptor beta chains below, sequenced in a study of blood T cell repertoires in COVID-19. Using immunoSEQ multiplex PCR, the repertoire was profiled, and TCRdb retains in-frame clones only, with some absent. Among about 280,000 clones, over 80% were seen once, and the ten largest hold about 4%. Material for sequencing was PBMCs or T cells enriched from blood (not recorded which). Receptors were obtained from a woman aged 25 to 39 with acute COVID-19.

The chain carries TRBV14 and TRBJ2-2, with D perhaps matching TRBD2 (5 bases). CDR1 is SGHDN and CDR2 is FVKESK in the germline V gene. CDR3 length: 15 residues. Trimming left V 2 bases short and J 3 bases short, with 10 bases between. This CDR3 is CASSQMAGHTGELFF. CDR3 sequence (DNA): TGTGCCAGCAGCCAAATGGCGGGCCACACCGGGGAGCTGTTTTTT.

The J gene is TRBJ2-1, the V gene TRBV5-1; 10 bases are a match to TRBD2. After removal of 2 bases from V and 5 bases from J, the junction contained 4 bases not matched to a gene. Germline V gene sequence: CDR1 SGHRS, CDR2 YFSETQ. The CDR3 sequence is 15 residues long. CDR3 nucleotide sequence: TGCGCCAGCAGCTTACTAGCGGGACCCGACAATGAGCAGTTCTTC. Its protein product is CASSLLAGPDNEQFF.

The chain combines TRBV10-3 with TRBJ1-1; D uncertain. Trimming removed 9 bases at V and 3 bases at J, with 11 bases between. This CDR3 spans 12 amino acids. Germline V lookup: CDR1 ENHRY, CDR2 SYGVKD. The CDR3 coding sequence is TGTGCCATTTCTGGCGGAGACACTGAAGCTTTCTTT. This codes for CAISGGDTEAFF.

The chain uses TRBV7-7 and TRBJ2-5, with a tentative D call TRBD2 (5 bases). V was shortened by 4 bases and J by 5 bases, with 11 bases between the two germline ends. Germline V gene data show CDR1 as SSHAT and CDR2 as FNYEAQ (reference sequence). This CDR3 has 13 residues. In DNA form, the CDR3 reads TGTGCCAGCAGCTCCACTAGTGGGGAGACCCAGTACTTC. It is translated as CASSSTSGETQYF.

The genes are TRBV7-3 and TRBJ2-2; 11 bases match TRBD2. The germline gives CDR1 SGHTA, CDR2 FQGTGA. The CDR3 runs 15 residues. Trimming took 5 bases from V and 5 from J; bases not matched to a gene: 4. CDR3 region: CASSPPSGRTGELFF. The CDR3 nucleotides read TGTGCCAGCAGCCCACCTAGCGGGAGGACCGGGGAGCTGTTTTTT.

The chain carries TRBV13 and TRBJ2-7; the match to TRBD1 covers 10 bases. The CDR3 loop spans 16 amino acids. V was clipped by 4 bases and J by 3 bases; unmatched bases: 9. From germline, CDR1 is PRHDT and CDR2 FYEKMQ (reference sequence). The CDR3 nucleotides are TGTGCCAGCAGCTCATTAGGGGGGGACAGGGGCTACGAGCAGTACTTC. Encoded protein: CASSSLGGDRGYEQYF.

This chain joins TRBV6-2 or TRBV6-3 and TRBJ1-5, with D possibly TRBD1 on 5 matching bases. Germline V gene data show CDR1 as MNHEY and CDR2 as SVGEGT. V was trimmed by 5 bases and J by 11 bases, leaving 10 bases between them. CDR3 size: 11 residues. The CDR3 sequence: CASSPGGAQHF. The CDR3 DNA follows: TGTGCCAGCAGTCCGGGAGGGGCCCAGCATTTT.

The gene calls are TRBV2 and TRBJ2-2, with 7 positions matching TRBD1. CDR1 is SNHLY and CDR2 is FYNNEI in the germline V gene. Unmatched junction bases numbered 3, after V lost 6 bases and J lost 5 bases. The CDR3 is made up of 13 amino acids. For the CDR3, the DNA is TGTGCCAGCAGCGCAGGGGGTACCGGGGAGCTGTTTTTT. It encodes CASSAGGTGELFF.

The chain combines TRBV10-3 with TRBJ2-7; 7 bases agree with TRBD2. The junction had 10 bases not matched to a gene; V was cut back by 8 bases and J by 3 bases. The CDR3 totals 14 residues. CDR1 and CDR2 (germline): ENHRY, SYGVKD. CDR3 nucleotide sequence: TGTGCCATCTCCGTCGCGGGAGAATTCTACGAGCAGTACTTC. Protein sequence: CAISVAGEFYEQYF.

The chain recombines TRBV5-5 with TRBJ2-3, with 13 bases identical to TRBD2. CDR1 SGHKS and CDR2 YYEKEE come from the germline V gene (reference sequence). V shed 4 bases and J 3 bases; nucleotides not matched to a gene: 8. This CDR3 region has 17 residues. The CDR3 protein is CASSVGLAGAGTDTQYF. As DNA, the CDR3 is TGTGCCAGCAGCGTTGGACTAGCGGGAGCGGGGACAGATACGCAGTATTTT.

This chain joins TRBV5-6 and TRBJ2-1; TRBD2 agrees at 7 bases. The germline V gene has CDR1 SGHDT and CDR2 YYEEEE. V dropped 2 bases and J dropped 4; count of bases not matched to a gene: 12. CDR3 length: 17 residues. The CDR3 nucleotides read TGTGCCAGCAGCTTTCAAAACCGGGGACTACCTTACAATGAGCAGTTCTTC. Its translation: CASSFQNRGLPYNEQFF.

The chain recombines TRBV24-1 with TRBJ2-7; perhaps TRBD2 as D (5 bases). This CDR3 has 14 residues. Germline values: CDR1 KGHDR, CDR2 SFDVKD. Trimming stripped 4 bases from V and 3 bases from J, with 12 bases between. The CDR3 DNA is TGTGCCACCAGTGAATCCGGACTGGGCTACGAGCAGTACTTC. Its translation is CATSESGLGYEQYF.

Concerning this clone: Other nucleotide sequences from this sample produce the same CDR3. The chain uses TRBV11-2 and TRBJ2-1; 11 bases line up with TRBD2. The V gene's germline CDR1 is SGHAT and CDR2 FQNNGV. The CDR3 runs to 15 residues. The J segment lost 3 bases and the V segment lost 5 bases, leaving 3 bases of the junction unmatched. In DNA form, the CDR3 reads TGTGCCAGCAGCCTTGGGACTAGCGGCTACAATGAGCAGTTCTTC. This gives the protein CASSLGTSGYNEQFF.

The genes are TRBV10-3 and TRBJ1-4, with a tentative D call TRBD1 (5 bases). CDR3 length: 13 amino acids. V lost 10 bases to trimming and J lost 3 bases, with 12 bases between them. Germline CDR1 and CDR2: ENHRY and SYGVKD. As DNA, the CDR3 is TGTGCCACTTCCAGGGATTCTAATGAAAAACTGTTTTTT. This gives the protein CATSRDSNEKLFF.

V gene TRBV3-1 (or the pseudogene TRBV3-2) combines with J gene TRBJ1-1; a possible D gene is TRBD1 (6 bases). Trimming removed 4 bases from V and 1 base from J, with 19 bases in between. CDR1 LGHDT and CDR2 YNNKEL come from the germline V gene (reference sequence). CDR3 length equals 17 residues. The CDR3 here is CASSPDLGTGRNTEAFF. The DNA for the CDR3 is TGTGCCAGCAGCCCAGACCTAGGCACAGGGAGGAACACTGAAGCTTTCTTT.

J is TRBJ2-3 and V is TRBV4-1; 8 bases fit TRBD1. V lost 6 bases to trimming and J lost 2 bases; unmatched junction nucleotides: 16. CDR3 length: 18 amino acids. Looked up from germline, CDR1 is MGHRA and CDR2 is YSYEKL. CDR3 sequence (DNA): TGCGCCAGCAGGGAGGGGACAGGAGGGGGGCTCCTCACAGATACGCAGTATTTT. Residues: CASREGTGGGLLTDTQYF.

The chain has TRBV5-1 and TRBJ2-7, with D perhaps matching TRBD2 (6 bases). The CDR3 loop spans 12 amino acids. From germline, CDR1 is SGHRS and CDR2 YFSETQ. The germline V and J ends were trimmed by 7 bases and 0 bases, with 8 bases remaining between them. This CDR3 reads CASWGDSYEQYF. The CDR3 nucleotides read TGCGCCAGCTGGGGGGACTCCTACGAGCAGTACTTC. The variable domain in full, completed from reference TRBV5-1 and TRBJ2-7, reads KAGVTQTPRYLIKTRGQQVTLSCSPISGHRSVSWYQQTPGQGLQFLFEYFSETQRNKGNFPGRFSGRQFSNSRSEMNVSTLELGDSALYLCASWGDSYEQYFGPGTRLTVT.